This T cell receptor beta chain stems from a study of blood T cell repertoires in COVID-19. Overall study context: The United States, Italy and Spain provided the acute and convalescent COVID-19 samples. Sources were T cells, B-cell-depleted T cells, or PBMCs; the material itself was cDNA or gDNA.

The table came from immunoSEQ multiplex PCR; TCRdb's copy has only in-frame clones and leaves some out. The sample includes about 530,000 clones, less than 90% of them seen just once. Germline lookup yields CDR1 SGHRS and CDR2 YFSETQ. J gave up 2 bases and V 2 bases, and 6 bases lay outside the gene matches. The CDR3 extends over 16 amino acids. Enrolment of Seattle patients took place during active infection, and they were followed longitudinally. This chain links TRBV5-1 with TRBJ2-1; TRBD2 matches 8 bases. This clonotype originated in a woman in her fifties or sixties with COVID-19, enrolled during active disease. Sample: peripheral blood. The CDR3 bases are TGCGCCAGCAGCTTCACCTTTAGCGGGGCCTACAATGAGCAGTTCTTC. Its translation: CASSFTFSGAYNEQFF.